This section outlines one TCR beta chain sequence together with its context. What it recognizes is unknown. CDR1 and CDR2 (germline): SNHLY, FYNNEI. V lost 1 base to trimming and J lost 7 bases; unmatched junction nucleotides: 5. The CDR3 has 15 residues. Sequencing was performed with immunoSEQ multiplex PCR; in TCRdb, only in-frame clones are kept and a portion is missing. The table has some 150,000 clones, 92% seen once. This entry comes from a study of CD4+ T cells in melanoma. Study-wide results and limits: In melanoma, neoantigen-specific CD4+ T cells reportedly differed in differentiation state. A reported correlation linked neoantigen-specific CD4+ T cells to CD8+, macrophage and B cell function.

This clonotype originated in a human donor with melanoma. This rearrangement joins TRBV2 to TRBJ1-5; TRBD1 matches 9 bases. This chain's CDR3 is CASSEEQGARQPQHF. The CDR3 DNA is TGTGCCAGCAGTGAAGAACAGGGGGCGCGGCAGCCCCAGCATTTT.